This entry lists 32 T cell receptor beta chains sequenced from one sample in a study of T cell responses to AZD1222 COVID-19 vaccine. Measured with immunoSEQ multiplex PCR; TCRdb has only the in-frame clones, and not every one. In total, the table holds about 140,000 clones. Sample: peripheral blood. Receptor source: an adult in good health.

V is TRBV12-3 or TRBV12-4 and J is TRBJ1-2; 8 positions agree with TRBD1. CDR3 length equals 13 residues. Unmatched junction bases numbered 6, after V lost 6 bases and J lost 6 bases. Written as DNA, the CDR3 is TGTGCCAGCAGCCTGACAGGGGTTGATGGCTACACCTTC. It specifies CASSLTGVDGYTF.

The chain recombines TRBV30 with TRBJ2-2; D may be TRBD1 (5 bases). Germline assignment: CDR1 GTSNPN and CDR2 SVGIG (reference sequence). This CDR3 comprises 14 residues. V was clipped by 3 bases and J by 7 bases, with 15 bases between them. The CDR3 protein is CAWRGKGAVGELFF. As DNA, the CDR3 is TGTGCCTGGAGGGGCAAAGGGGCGGTCGGGGAGCTGTTTTTT.

The V gene is TRBV30, the J gene TRBJ1-2; D possibly corresponds to TRBD1 (6 bases). With 3 bases removed from V and 3 bases from J, the gap between germline ends came to 11 bases. From germline, CDR1 is GTSNPN and CDR2 SVGIG (reference sequence). This CDR3 spans 13 amino acids. CDR3 residues: CAWRDSRDYGYTF. The CDR3 nucleotides read TGTGCCTGGAGGGACAGCAGGGACTATGGCTACACCTTC.

The V and J genes are TRBV9 and TRBJ2-1, with TRBD1 matching 10 bases. Per germline, CDR1 SGDLS and CDR2 YYNGEE. The CDR3 has 15 amino acids. The J segment lost 3 bases and the V segment lost 4 bases, leaving 4 bases of the junction unmatched. CDR3 sequence reads: CASSPRDRGYNEQFF. CDR3 in DNA: TGTGCCAGCAGCCCCCGGGACAGGGGCTACAATGAGCAGTTCTTC. The full variable domain, with the rest looked up from reference TRBV9 and TRBJ2-1, is DSGVTQTPKHLITATGQRVTLRCSPRSGDLSVYWYQQSLDQGLQFLIQYYNGEERAKGNILERFSAQQFPDLHSELNLSSLELGDSALYFCASSPRDRGYNEQFFGPGTRLTVL.

This sequence joins TRBV7-2 and TRBJ2-7, with TRBD1 matching over 7 bases. Germline V gene data show CDR1 as SGHTA and CDR2 as FQGNSA. J lost 5 bases, V lost 5 bases, and 9 bases had no gene match. The CDR3 contains 14 residues. In nucleotides, the CDR3 is TGTGCCAGCAGCCGTCGACAGGGAAGGAACGAGCAGTACTTC. Translated, it gives CASSRRQGRNEQYF.

The chain is built from TRBV9 and TRBJ1-2; 9 bases align to TRBD1. The CDR3 sequence is 16 residues long. After removal of 2 bases from V and 4 bases from J, the junction contained 9 bases not matched to a gene. CDR1 is SGDLS, CDR2 YYNGEE, per germline. The DNA for the CDR3 is TGTGCCAGCAGCGTTCGGGACAGGGTCTCCGGCTATGGCTACACCTTC. Amino acid sequence: CASSVRDRVSGYGYTF.

The V and J genes are TRBV13 and TRBJ2-7; no clear D. The CDR3 loop spans 14 amino acids. V was shortened by 4 bases and J by 1 base, with 11 bases between the two germline ends. The V gene's germline CDR1 is PRHDT and CDR2 FYEKMQ (reference sequence). The CDR3 DNA follows: TGTGCCAGCAGCTCCGTTTTGGGATCCTACGAGCAGTACTTC. Amino acid sequence: CASSSVLGSYEQYF.

The chain links TRBV6-5 to TRBJ1-2, with TRBD1 matching 9 bases. CDR3 length equals 14 residues. In germline, CDR1 is MNHEY, CDR2 SVGAGI. The J segment lost 3 bases and the V segment lost 10 bases, leaving 9 bases of the junction unmatched. Here the CDR3 DNA reads TGTGCCACCAAGACAGGGGGAAGGTACTATGGCTACACCTTC. Protein product: CATKTGGRYYGYTF.

The genes are TRBV2 and TRBJ1-1; D might be TRBD1 (6 bases). Deletions cut 3 bases from V and 1 base from J, with 18 bases between. Per germline, CDR1 SNHLY and CDR2 FYNNEI. This CDR3 contains 17 residues. The CDR3 DNA reads as TGTGCCAGCAGTGAGTCCGCGGGGGCGGTAAGGAACACTGAAGCTTTCTTT. It specifies CASSESAGAVRNTEAFF.

The chain carries TRBV27 and TRBJ2-6; D not resolved. The CDR3 sequence is 16 residues long. The V end was cut by 3 bases, the J end by 1 base, with 10 bases between. CDR1 and CDR2 (germline): MNHEY, SMNVEV (reference sequence). The CDR3 spells CASSFTGLSGANVLTF. As DNA, the CDR3 is TGTGCCAGCAGTTTTACTGGGTTATCTGGGGCCAACGTCCTGACTTTC.

J is TRBJ1-2 and V is TRBV6-5; D gene ambiguous. The CDR3 has 14 residues. CDR1 MNHEY and CDR2 SVGAGI come from the germline V gene. V dropped 2 bases and J dropped 4 bases, with 11 bases sitting between them. In nucleotides, the CDR3 is TGTGCCAGCAGTTACGATCGGGAGATCTATGGCTACACCTTC. Its translation: CASSYDREIYGYTF.

The CDR3: CASSVERVAGGGEQYF. The CDR3 DNA is TGTGCCAGCAGCGTAGAACGAGTGGCGGGGGGCGGCGAGCAGTACTTC. V gene TRBV9 combines with J gene TRBJ2-7, with 8 bases aligning to TRBD2. The V gene's germline CDR1 is SGDLS and CDR2 YYNGEE. CDR3 length equals 16 residues. V was pared by 0 bases and J by 6 bases, with 11 bases of the junction left unmatched. Based on the CDR3 plus reference TRBV9 and TRBJ2-7, the full variable domain is DSGVTQTPKHLITATGQRVTLRCSPRSGDLSVYWYQQSLDQGLQFLIQYYNGEERAKGNILERFSAQQFPDLHSELNLSSLELGDSALYFCASSVERVAGGGEQYFGPGTRLTVT.

The chain uses TRBV5-1 and TRBJ1-6; 8 bases are shared with TRBD1. Germline V lookup: CDR1 SGHRS, CDR2 YFSETQ. The CDR3 extends over 16 amino acids. V shed 0 bases and J 9 bases; nucleotides not matched to a gene: 8. The CDR3 sequence is CASSLGNGQGSSPLHF. The CDR3 DNA is TGCGCCAGCAGCTTGGGAAACGGACAGGGAAGTTCACCCCTCCACTTT.

The chain carries TRBV7-3 and TRBJ1-1; D is uncertain. The CDR3 covers 15 residues. The V and J ends lost 5 bases and 3 bases respectively, with 16 bases between them. CDR1 is SGHTA and CDR2 is FQGTGA in the germline V gene. The CDR3 spells CASSEGPGIDTEAFF. CDR3 sequence (DNA): TGTGCCAGCAGCGAAGGCCCGGGCATAGACACTGAAGCTTTCTTT.

The chain combines TRBV7-3 with TRBJ2-5, with 7 bases lining up with TRBD2. Germline CDR1 reads SGHTA; CDR2 reads FQGTGA. This CDR3 is 14 amino acids long. Trimming at V came to 2 bases and at J to 5 bases, leaving 5 bases not matched to a gene. The chain's CDR3 is CASSLAGVGETQYF. Written as DNA, the CDR3 is TGTGCCAGCAGCTTAGCGGGGGTAGGGGAGACCCAGTACTTC.

This rearrangement joins TRBV6-5 to TRBJ1-2, with D unclear. This CDR3 region has 14 residues. Germline CDR1 is MNHEY and CDR2 is SVGAGI. Trimming stripped 2 bases from V and 8 bases from J, with 15 bases between. The CDR3 here is CASSYAGNPQGYTF. The CDR3, as DNA: TGTGCCAGCAGTTACGCGGGGAACCCGCAGGGCTACACCTTC.

The chain is built from TRBV6-2 or TRBV6-3 and TRBJ2-1; D gene unclear. CDR1 MNHEY and CDR2 SVGEGT come from the germline V gene. This CDR3 spans 12 amino acids. Between the trimmed V and J ends, which lost 0 bases and 8 bases, there was a span of 5 bases. Written as DNA, the CDR3 is TGTGCCAGCAGTTACTCGATCCATGAGCAGTTCTTC. Its translation is CASSYSIHEQFF.

The CDR3 nucleotides read TGTGCCAGCAGGGCGACTAGCAGTGAGACCCAGTACTTC. Protein sequence: CASRATSSETQYF. The gene calls are TRBV2 and TRBJ2-5; 7 bases are shared with TRBD2. This CDR3 is 13 amino acids long. Germline V gene sequence: CDR1 SNHLY, CDR2 FYNNEI. V shed 6 bases, J shed 5 bases, and the junction held 6 bases outside the gene matches.

The gene calls are TRBV4-1 and TRBJ2-5; D perhaps matches TRBD2 (6 bases). Looked up from germline, CDR1 is MGHRA and CDR2 is YSYEKL. The CDR3 sequence is 13 residues long. V lost 2 bases and J 5 bases, leaving 9 bases between the germline ends. The CDR3 protein is CASSQWRGETQYF. The DNA for the CDR3 is TGCGCCAGCAGCCAATGGAGGGGTGAGACCCAGTACTTC.

The J gene is TRBJ1-1, the V gene TRBV4-2, with TRBD1 matching over 9 bases. V shed 4 bases and J 3 bases; nucleotides not matched to a gene: 15. This CDR3 has 18 amino acids. Germline loops: CDR1 LGHNA, CDR2 YNFKEQ. CDR3 in DNA: TGTGCCAGCAGCCTTAGCGCAAACAGGGGGCATCGGGACACTGAAGCTTTCTTT. Its translation is CASSLSANRGHRDTEAFF.

V and J are TRBV5-1 and TRBJ1-2; possibly TRBD1 for D (5 bases). CDR1 and CDR2 from the germline V gene are SGHRS and YFSETQ. The CDR3 is made up of 13 amino acids. V shed 1 base and J shed 8 bases, with 12 bases lying between them. The CDR3 nucleotides read TGCGCCAGCAGCTTGTCGGCAGGGCGCGGCTACACCTTC. Translation: CASSLSAGRGYTF.

The V call is TRBV7-8, the J call TRBJ2-2, with TRBD2 as a possible D gene (6 bases). The ends were cut back, 1 base at V and 1 base at J, with 13 bases in the middle. Germline V lookup: CDR1 SGHVS, CDR2 FQNEAQ. This CDR3 contains 17 residues. CDR3 sequence (DNA): TGTGCCAGCAGCTTAGTATTCCCGGGACTGAACACCGGGGAGCTGTTTTTT. Its protein is CASSLVFPGLNTGELFF. Based on the CDR3 plus reference TRBV7-8 and TRBJ2-2, the full variable domain is GAGVSQSPRYKVAKRGQDVALRCDPISGHVSLFWYQQALGQGPEFLTYFQNEAQLDKSGLPSDRFFAERPEGSVSTLKIQRTQQEDSAVYLCASSLVFPGLNTGELFFGEGSRLTVL.

This rearrangement joins TRBV5-1 to TRBJ2-3, with TRBD2 identical over 9 bases. CDR1 is SGHRS and CDR2 is YFSETQ in the germline V gene. With 3 bases clipped from V and 1 base from J, the junction kept 6 bases outside the gene matches. CDR3 length: 16 residues. For the CDR3, the DNA is TGCGCCAGCAGCTCGGAGCGGGGGGCGGGCACAGATACGCAGTATTTT. This sequence encodes CASSSERGAGTDTQYF.

The chain is built from TRBV5-1 and TRBJ2-1; D gene uncertain. CDR1 and CDR2 from the germline V gene are SGHRS and YFSETQ. CDR3 length: 15 amino acids. Trimming took 0 bases from V and 8 from J, leaving 15 bases between them. CDR3 residues: CASSLENVEVDEQFF. CDR3 sequence (DNA): TGCGCCAGCAGCTTGGAGAACGTCGAGGTGGATGAGCAGTTCTTC. The variable domain in full, with the rest retrieved from reference TRBV5-1 and TRBJ2-1, is KAGVTQTPRYLIKTRGQQVTLSCSPISGHRSVSWYQQTPGQGLQFLFEYFSETQRNKGNFPGRFSGRQFSNSRSEMNVSTLELGDSALYLCASSLENVEVDEQFFGPGTRLTVL.

This chain connects TRBV14 to TRBJ1-2; D not certain. The CDR3 totals 12 residues. From germline, CDR1 is SGHDN and CDR2 FVKESK. V gave up 4 bases and J gave up 5 bases, with 8 bases separating them. The CDR3 DNA is TGTGCCAGCAGCCCCGGACGGTATGGCTACACCTTC. As protein: CASSPGRYGYTF.

This chain connects TRBV27 to TRBJ1-6; TRBD1 is a possible D gene (6 bases). The CDR3 runs to 16 residues. The germline V gene has CDR1 MNHEY and CDR2 SMNVEV (reference sequence). The V end was cut by 6 bases, the J end by 3 bases, with 15 bases between. The CDR3 loop reads CASSAGGQGYNSPLHF. The DNA for the CDR3 is TGTGCCAGCAGCGCGGGGGGGCAGGGCTATAATTCACCCCTCCACTTT.

The chain carries TRBV4-2 and TRBJ1-1, with D possibly matching TRBD1 (5 bases). The V and J ends lost 4 bases and 9 bases respectively, with 18 bases between them. Germline V gene data show CDR1 as LGHNA and CDR2 as YNFKEQ. This CDR3 has 14 amino acids. CDR3 sequence (DNA): TGTGCCAGCAGCCTAGGTATTTCGGGACGGCAAGCTTTCTTT. Its translation is CASSLGISGRQAFF.

The rearrangement links TRBV19 to TRBJ2-3; D possibly uses TRBD1 or TRBD2 (5 bases each). Trimming cost V 4 bases and J 1 base, with 12 bases left between them. Germline CDR1 and CDR2: LNHDA and SQIVND (reference sequence). CDR3 size: 15 residues. The CDR3 here is CASSRGASGTDTQYF. The CDR3 nucleotides read TGTGCCAGTAGTAGAGGGGCATCCGGCACAGATACGCAGTATTTT.

The rearrangement uses TRBV11-2 and TRBJ1-1; 11 nucleotides align to TRBD1. This CDR3 spans 15 amino acids. Germline V CDR1 and CDR2: SGHAT, FQNNGV. Losses at the gene ends were 5 bases for V and 5 bases for J; bases not matched to a gene: 7. The CDR3 spells CASSPGQGAWTEAFF. The CDR3 DNA is TGTGCCAGCAGCCCCGGACAGGGGGCTTGGACTGAAGCTTTCTTT.

The chain uses TRBV6-5 and TRBJ1-1, with 7 bases fitting TRBD1. The germline V gene has CDR1 MNHEY and CDR2 SVGAGI. The CDR3 extends over 15 amino acids. The J segment lost 1 base and the V segment lost 2 bases, leaving 4 bases of the junction unmatched. The CDR3 region is CASSYGGTENTEAFF. The DNA for the CDR3 is TGTGCCAGCAGTTACGGCGGGACAGAGAACACTGAAGCTTTCTTT.

This chain links TRBV4-1 with TRBJ2-7; D remains ambiguous. V dropped 3 bases and J dropped 4 bases, with 16 bases sitting between them. CDR3 size: 15 residues. CDR1 and CDR2 from the germline V gene are MGHRA and YSYEKL. For the CDR3, the DNA is TGCGCCAGCAGCCATCCCGGGCAGAATATATACGAGCAGTACTTC. Translation: CASSHPGQNIYEQYF.

V usage is TRBV19 and J usage is TRBJ2-7; the D gene is possibly TRBD2 (6 bases). Germline loops: CDR1 LNHDA, CDR2 SQIVND (reference sequence). The germline V and J ends were trimmed by 0 bases and 7 bases, with 10 bases remaining between them. The CDR3 is 13 amino acids. CDR3: CASSIDLGREQYF. The CDR3, as DNA: TGTGCCAGTAGTATAGATCTAGGGAGGGAGCAGTACTTC.